This record looks at one TCR beta chain sequence and its context. Antigen unknown. Reverse transcription of all isolated RNA meant that expressed TCRB transcripts were sequenced. Profiling relied on immunoSEQ multiplex PCR, and the TCRdb table lists in-frame clones only, not all of them. The sample lists approximately 20,000 clones, about 57% occurring once. The source of the sample is a study of beta chain features in type 1 diabetes. Study-level results: Across all four CD4+ subsets, people with type 1 diabetes showed modestly shorter TCRB CDR3s.

This CDR3 comprises 15 residues. In germline, CDR1 is SGHVS, CDR2 FNYEAQ. V was clipped by 5 bases and J by 1 base; unmatched bases: 4. Input material: stem cell memory CD4+ T cells from blood. The chain combines TRBV7-6 with TRBJ2-3; 9 nucleotides align to TRBD2. The clonotype was recovered from a man aged 18 to 30 with type 1 diabetes. The CDR3 protein is CASSPRTSGTDTQYF. In nucleotides, the CDR3 is TGTGCCAGCAGCCCGAGGACTAGCGGCACAGATACGCAGTATTTT. The complete variable domain, with remaining parts taken from reference TRBV7-6 and TRBJ2-3, reads GAGVSQSPRYKVTKRGQDVALRCDPISGHVSLYWYRQALGQGPEFLTYFNYEAQQDKSGLPNDRFSAERPEGSISTLTIQRTEQRDSAMYRCASSPRTSGTDTQYFGPGTRLTVL.